These T cell receptor beta chains were read from a single sample in a study of shared clonotypes between healthy human individuals. Assay used: immunoSEQ multiplex PCR; TCRdb lists only in-frame clones, some missing. The sample holds roughly 490,000 clones, roughly 85% seen once. Source material: PBMCs. These TCRs come from a middle-aged woman in good health. Some clones in this sample may be carry-over from other donors' samples. CDR3s include the opening cysteine and the closing phenylalanine or tryptophan. D genes are given only for firm matches. Only part of the rows carry a size: once, few, many, or a class if the clone is expanded.

TRBJ2-2,once,TRBV5-4,TRBD1,CASSQTGTGNTGELFF,TGTGCCAGCAGCCAGACCGGGACAGGGAACACCGGGGAGCTGTTTTTT
TRBJ1-5,-,TRBV5-1,TRBD1,CASSLQGASNQPQHF,TGCGCCAGCAGCCTCCAGGGGGCGAGCAATCAGCCCCAGCATTTT
TRBJ2-3,-,TRBV5-1,-,CASSLGQLADTQYF,TGCGCCAGCAGCTTGGGACAGCTCGCTGATACGCAGTATTTT
TRBJ1-2,-,TRBV5-6,-,CASSLVGYGYTF,TGTGCCAGCAGCTTGGTGGGCTATGGCTACACCTTC
TRBJ1-1,once,TRBV12-5,TRBD1,CASGQGQGGARAFF,TGTGCTAGTGGCCAGGGACAGGGGGGGGCGAGGGCTTTCTTT
TRBJ1-1,once,TRBV5-4,-,CASTYTIVDSRNAEAFF,TGTGCCAGCACCTACACCATCGTAGACAGTCGGAACGCTGAAGCTTTCTTT
TRBJ1-1,-,TRBV7-3,-,CASTQGGIESNTEAFF,TGTGCCAGCACCCAAGGGGGTATTGAGTCGAACACTGAAGCTTTCTTT
TRBJ2-7,once,TRBV11-2,-,CASSLNVGRIYEQYF,TGTGCCAGCAGCTTAAATGTAGGACGAATCTACGAGCAGTACTTC
TRBJ2-7,few,TRBV7-2,TRBD2,CASSWSGTSNHEQYF,TGTGCCAGCAGCTGGTCCGGGACTAGCAACCACGAGCAGTACTTC
TRBJ2-7,-,TRBV7-9,-,CASIGDTYEQYF,TGTGCCAGTATAGGGGACACCTACGAGCAGTACTTC
TRBJ2-7,-,TRBV28,-,CASNTEGERVYEQYF,TGTGCCAGCAACACAGAAGGGGAGAGGGTCTACGAGCAGTACTTC
TRBJ1-2,-,TRBV30,TRBD1,CAWSVAGTGYGYTF,TGTGCCTGGAGTGTAGCCGGGACAGGGTATGGCTACACCTTC
TRBJ2-3,-,TRBV5-6,-,CASSPDYQKTTDTQYF,TGTGCCAGCAGCCCGGACTACCAAAAGACCACAGATACGCAGTATTTT
TRBJ2-7,-,TRBV6-5,TRBD2,CASSAGAGSYEQYF,TGTGCCAGCAGTGCGGGAGCGGGGTCCTACGAGCAGTACTTC
TRBJ2-3,-,TRBV4-1,-,CASSQAVELTQYF,TGCGCCAGCAGCCAAGCGGTGGAGTTAACGCAGTATTTT
TRBJ1-1,-,TRBV12-5,-,CASGLEGRAFF,TGTGCTAGTGGTTTGGAGGGACGAGCTTTCTTT
TRBJ2-6,-,TRBV29-1,-,CSVATSGANVLTF,TGCAGCGTTGCAACCTCTGGGGCCAACGTCCTGACTTTC
TRBJ2-4,-,TRBV4-1,TRBD2,CASSQAGTSGSGKAKNIQYF,TGCGCCAGCAGCCAAGCCGGGACTAGCGGGAGTGGAAAGGCCAAAAACATTCAGTACTTC
TRBJ1-5,-,TRBV6-6,-,CASSPGRYSNQPQHF,TGTGCCAGCAGCCCCGGACGGTATAGCAATCAGCCCCAGCATTTT
TRBJ2-6,-,TRBV7-3,-,CASSPQGGGANVLTF,TGTGCCAGCAGCCCCCAGGGGGGTGGGGCCAACGTCCTGACTTTC
TRBJ2-1,-,TRBV28,-,CASYRRDRVEQFF,TGTGCCAGCTATAGGAGGGATCGGGTTGAGCAGTTCTTC
TRBJ1-5,-,TRBV7-2,-,CASSPNGGAGQPQHF,TGTGCCAGCAGCCCGAACGGGGGGGCTGGTCAGCCCCAGCATTTT
TRBJ1-3,-,TRBV4-1,-,CASSASGQDSGNTIYF,TGCGCCAGCAGCGCCTCTGGCCAGGACTCTGGAAACACCATATATTTT
TRBJ2-2,-,TRBV5-1,TRBD2,CASTPGGITGELFF,TGCGCCAGCACCCCGGGGGGGATCACCGGGGAGCTGTTTTTT
TRBJ1-3,many,TRBV4-2,-,CASSQGSGQTSGNTIYF,TGTGCCAGCAGCCAAGGATCGGGCCAGACTTCTGGAAACACCATATATTTT
TRBJ2-5,-,TRBV2,-,CASSQMGSPQETQYF,TGTGCCAGCAGCCAAATGGGGAGCCCACAAGAGACCCAGTACTTC
TRBJ2-7,once,TRBV7-8,-,CASSLRLGPSSEQYF,TGTGCCAGCAGCTTAAGGCTGGGTCCGAGCTCCGAGCAGTACTTC
TRBJ2-5,-,TRBV4-1,-,CASSHLEGETQYF,TGCGCCAGCAGCCACCTGGAAGGTGAGACCCAGTACTTC
TRBJ2-7,-,TRBV6-1,-,CASSLGDGGEQYF,TGTGCCAGCAGTCTGGGGGACGGTGGGGAGCAGTACTTC
TRBJ1-1,-,TRBV19,TRBD1,CASGDRGGVNTEAFF,TGTGCCAGTGGGGACAGGGGAGGCGTGAACACTGAAGCTTTCTTT
TRBJ1-6,-,TRBV6-6,-,CASRPYIGADNSPLHF,TGTGCCAGCAGGCCGTACATAGGGGCGGATAATTCACCCCTCCACTTT
TRBJ2-3,-,TRBV7-9,-,CASTPSAFLDTQYF,TGTGCCAGCACGCCGAGCGCATTCTTGGATACGCAGTATTTT
TRBJ2-7,few,TRBV19,TRBD2,CASSPPGLAGEAYEQYF,TGTGCCAGTAGTCCACCGGGACTAGCGGGAGAGGCGTACGAGCAGTACTTC
TRBJ2-2,few,TRBV28,TRBD2,CASGGLAGGSGELFF,TGTGCCTCTGGTGGCCTAGCGGGAGGATCCGGGGAGCTGTTTTTT